This T cell receptor (beta chain) was sequenced during a study of ipilimumab plus nivolumab after autologous stem cell transplantation. Across the whole study: Median doses per patient: about 5 ipilimumab, under 10 nivolumab.

Starting 14 to 28 days after autologous transplant, ipilimumab 1 mg/kg was given. Patients got 3 mg/kg IV nivolumab weeks 1, 4, 7, 10, then biweekly through week 26. The table came from immunoSEQ multiplex PCR; TCRdb's copy has only in-frame clones and leaves some out. The data contain about 22,000 clones, around 80% of them singletons. Per germline, CDR1 SGHRS and CDR2 YFSETQ. The length of the CDR3 is 15 residues. V dropped 0 bases and J dropped 1 base, with 9 bases sitting between them. The TCR originated in a male donor with diffuse large B-cell lymphoma. The genes are TRBV5-1 and TRBJ2-3; D is unresolved. The sequenced sample was PBMCs, obtained in a trial of ipilimumab plus nivolumab as post-transplant consolidation. CDR3 sequence (DNA): TGCGCCAGCAGCTTGGGGGATCCGCGCACAGATACGCAGTATTTT. Amino acids: CASSLGDPRTDTQYF.